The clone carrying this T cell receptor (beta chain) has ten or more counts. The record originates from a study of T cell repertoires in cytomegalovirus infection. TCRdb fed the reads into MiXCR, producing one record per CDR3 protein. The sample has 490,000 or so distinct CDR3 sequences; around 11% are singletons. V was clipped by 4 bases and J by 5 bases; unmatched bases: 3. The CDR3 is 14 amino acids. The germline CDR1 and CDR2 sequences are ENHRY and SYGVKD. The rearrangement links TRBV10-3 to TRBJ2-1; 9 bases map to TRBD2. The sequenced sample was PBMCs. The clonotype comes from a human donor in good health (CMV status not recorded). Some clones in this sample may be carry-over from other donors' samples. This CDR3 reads CAISAASGDNEQFF. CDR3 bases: TGTGCCATCAGTGCGGCTAGCGGGGACAATGAGCAGTTCTTC.